The source of this T cell receptor beta chain is a study of identical twins. Study conclusions and caveats: Fewer insertions characterized abundant cord blood beta clonotypes, whereas memory repertoires showed none.

This clonotype has a handful of counts. Its antigen is as yet unknown. TCRdb redid the calling of the 5' RACE reads with MiXCR, one entry per CDR3 protein. The table shows approximately 890,000 distinct CDR3 sequences, with about 12% occurring only once. This CDR3 spans 16 amino acids. From germline, CDR1 is SGHKS and CDR2 YYEKEE (reference sequence). Trimming took 4 bases from V and 7 from J, leaving 23 bases between them. Another study also made use of these data, one on yellow fever vaccine responses in identical twins. Turning to that study: It has been reported that, in twins, the vaccine T cell response seemed partly convergent and partly personalized.

The material sequenced was PBMCs. This sequence was found in a woman aged 18-29 years in good health. The V gene is TRBV5-5, the J gene TRBJ1-1, with D possibly TRBD1 on 6 matching bases. CDR3 loop: CASSLTPTRQVNEAFF. The CDR3 nucleotides read TGTGCCAGCAGCCTGACGCCGACCCGACAGGTCAATGAAGCTTTCTTT.